These T cell receptor beta chains were read from a single sample in a study of cytomegalovirus exposure and HLA in healthy donors. Here immunoSEQ multiplex PCR was the method, and the copy in TCRdb shows in-frame clones only, minus some. This table has under 200,000 clones, over 60% appearing once. Sequenced: PBMCs. Receptor source: a woman aged 40 to 50 in good health and CMV-seronegative. Both conserved end residues are part of each CDR3. D genes are given only for firm matches. Only part of the rows carry a size: once, few, many, or a class if the clone is expanded.

>TRBV9|NA|TRBJ1-3|NA
CASSDEAGNTIYF
TGTGCCAGCAGCGATGAGGCTGGAAACACCATATATTTT
>TRBV18|NA|TRBJ1-6|NA
CASSPARDSPLHF
TGTGCCAGCTCACCGGCGAGGGATTCACCCCTCCACTTT
>TRBV18|TRBD1|TRBJ1-1|NA
CASSATGAMNTEAFF
TGTGCCAGCTCAGCGACAGGGGCTATGAACACTGAAGCTTTCTTT
>TRBV13|TRBD1|TRBJ2-3|NA
CASSPGQGPSTDTQYF
TGTGCCAGCAGCCCTGGACAGGGTCCTAGCACAGATACGCAGTATTTT
>TRBV9|TRBD2|TRBJ2-2|NA
CASSVGSGGATGELFF
TGTGCCAGCAGCGTAGGAAGCGGGGGGGCGACCGGGGAGCTGTTTTTT
>TRBV15|TRBD2|TRBJ2-5|NA
CATSRGIAGGEETQYF
TGTGCCACCAGCAGAGGAATAGCGGGGGGGGAGGAGACCCAGTACTTC
>TRBV6-5|NA|TRBJ1-4|NA
CASSPVLGSYQLFF
TGTGCCAGCAGCCCCGTGTTAGGGAGTTACCAACTGTTTTTT
>TRBV6-1|NA|TRBJ1-1|NA
CASSESPPYTEAFF
TGTGCCAGCAGTGAAAGCCCCCCTTACACTGAAGCTTTCTTT
>TRBV5-1|TRBD1|TRBJ1-1|few
CASSLSQGGNTEAFF
TGCGCCAGCAGCTTGTCTCAGGGGGGGAACACTGAAGCTTTCTTT
>TRBV9|NA|TRBJ1-6|NA
CASSVDPREGSPLHF
TGTGCCAGCAGCGTAGACCCCAGGGAGGGTTCACCCCTCCACTTT
>TRBV23-1|NA|TRBJ1-6|NA
CARQNRDLNSTNSPLHF
TGCGCCAGACAAAACAGGGACCTGAACTCGACTAATTCACCCCTCCACTTT
>TRBV11-1|NA|TRBJ2-2|once
CASSHSVGELFF
TGTGCCAGCAGCCATAGCGTCGGGGAGCTGTTTTTT
>TRBV19|TRBD1|TRBJ1-1|NA
CASSSFRGLGTEAFF
TGTGCCAGTAGCAGTTTCAGGGGGCTCGGCACTGAAGCTTTCTTT
>TRBV11-2|TRBD2|TRBJ2-2|once
CASSLIGGADGELFF
TGTGCCAGCAGCTTAATCGGGGGGGCCGACGGGGAGCTGTTTTTT
>TRBV7-8|TRBD2|TRBJ2-3|NA
CASSLERGGRGQYF
TGTGCCAGCAGCTTAGAGCGGGGGGGCCGTGGGCAGTATTTT
>TRBV7-8|NA|TRBJ1-2|NA
CASSIQGYGYTF
TGTGCCAGCAGTATTCAGGGATATGGCTACACCTTC
>TRBV2|NA|TRBJ1-6|NA
CASSESRSYNSPLHF
TGTGCCAGCAGTGAATCGAGGTCCTATAATTCACCCCTCCACTTT
>TRBV2|TRBD2|TRBJ2-3|NA
CASTGLVSTDTQYF
TGTGCCAGCACCGGACTAGTTAGCACAGATACGCAGTATTTT
>TRBV5-1|TRBD1|TRBJ2-3|NA
CASSSQGADTQYF
TGCGCCAGCAGCAGCCAGGGGGCAGATACGCAGTATTTT
>TRBV7-6|NA|TRBJ2-3|few
CASSLAYGTDTQYF
TGTGCCAGCAGCTTAGCCTACGGCACAGATACGCAGTATTTT
>TRBV11-2|TRBD1|TRBJ2-1|NA
CASSLMTGFSYNEQFF
TGTGCCAGCAGCTTGATGACAGGGTTCAGCTACAATGAGCAGTTCTTC
>TRBV7-6|NA|TRBJ2-7|NA
CASSYTNEQYF
TGTGCCAGCAGCTACACGAACGAGCAGTACTTC
>TRBV7-9|TRBD1|TRBJ1-3|NA
CASSPRQGGGNTIYF
TGTGCCAGCAGCCCTCGACAGGGGGGTGGAAACACCATATATTTT
>TRBV10-3|TRBD1|TRBJ1-4|NA
CAISEAPGTGYNEKLFF
TGTGCCATCAGTGAGGCGCCTGGGACAGGCTATAATGAAAAACTGTTTTTT
>TRBV2|TRBD1|TRBJ2-7|NA
CASSGQGYEQYF
TGTGCCAGCAGTGGACAGGGGTACGAGCAGTACTTC
>TRBV4-1|NA|TRBJ2-2|few
CASSQDVGSQNTGELFF
TGCGCCAGCAGCCAAGATGTCGGGTCCCAGAACACCGGGGAGCTGTTTTTT
>TRBV6-5|NA|TRBJ2-5|NA
CASRVPGEETQYF
TGTGCCAGCAGAGTTCCGGGGGAAGAGACCCAGTACTTC